The T cell receptor (beta chain) described here comes from a study of a mutant IDH1 vaccine in newly diagnosed glioma. Study-wide context: Patients had received radiotherapy, temozolomide, or both previously, most receiving both.

Sequencing was performed with immunoSEQ multiplex PCR; in TCRdb, only in-frame clones are kept and a portion is missing. The table records 45,000 to 70,000 clones, more than 85% of them present only once. After removal of 1 base from V and 4 bases from J, the junction contained 7 bases not matched to a gene. The CDR3 consists of 16 residues. Germline V lookup: CDR1 SGDLS, CDR2 YYNGEE. Time point in this sample: baseline, week 1 (first vaccination visit). This sample's treatment: pre-vaccination baseline after standard-of-care therapy. Each donor presented with a new WHO grade 3 or 4 astrocytoma that tested IDH1-mutant and showed ATRX loss.

The sample consisted of PBMCs, taken from a glioma patient treated with radiotherapy, temozolomide or both. The TCR originated in a middle-aged man with glioma. V gene TRBV9 combines with J gene TRBJ2-5, with 10 bases fitting TRBD2. The CDR3 nucleotides are TGTGCCAGCAGCGTAACCCCAGCGGGGGGGGGAGAGACCCAGTACTTC. This sequence encodes CASSVTPAGGGETQYF.